This TCR beta chain was captured in a study of T cell responses to AZD1222 COVID-19 vaccine (dated by TCRdb to about 2021). About the study as a whole: Because spike-specific TCR depth and breadth did not differ between the two schedules, AZD1222 recipients who got a second dose at roughly 4 weeks were pooled with those who got a second dose at roughly 12 weeks. A total of 233 trial participants underwent TCR sequencing, of whom 200 to 220 had received two doses of AZD1222 and 26 had received two doses of the MenACWY control vaccine. Trial participants were enrolled by age into subgroups of 18-55, 56-69 and 70-plus years, and around 150, 28 and 57 TCR-sequenced participants, respectively, were included in these subgroups.

Paper-wide results and their limitations: Because no day 14 peak-response samples were available, repertoires were characterized only after the peak T cell response. In the small 56-69-year group, the increase in depth fell short of significance, most likely because of low power. Nearly half of unique spike-specific TCRs reportedly recognized epitopes outside regions mutated in the B.1.351 and B.1.1.7 variants. After two AZD1222 doses, both the breadth and the depth of spike-specific TCRs were significantly higher than at day 0 and than in MenACWY recipients. Conclusions about previously exposed vaccinees are limited, since just 6 or 7 AZD1222 recipients were seropositive for SARS-CoV-2 at baseline. Most participants were white British and females outnumbered males, and the authors suggested that clonal diversity may have been underestimated. The whole spike protein was spanned by vaccine-associated CD4 TCRs, and dominant responses were seen in regions 160-218 and 743-854.

Regarding this clone: This receptor's antigen is unknown. Base qualities are not recorded, but no much larger clone differs from it by a single base.

Relative to germline, V is 1 base shorter and J is 2 bases shorter, with 11 bases between their ends. The CDR3 spans 15 residues, from the cysteine through the phenylalanine. CDR3 DNA only is kept here, 45 bases in frame from base 1. The germline V gene provides CDR1 MNHNS and CDR2 SASEGT. The time point label on this specimen signifies: baseline before first vaccination. Samples from vaccinated people were obtained from the UK trials COV001 and COV002, which included a single-blind randomized controlled phase 2/3 trial of AZD1222 (ChAdOx1 nCoV-19) in healthy adults. For TCRbeta chain sequencing, PBMC samples from trial participants were taken at day 0 and at day 28 after the second dose. The CDR3 regions of human TCRbeta chains were analyzed by immunosequencing. The original methods were these. TCRs in the repertoires were matched against a reference library of SARS-CoV-2-specific TCRs that had been generated with the MIRA antigen-specificity platform. Breadth was defined as the fraction of unique TCRs that were SARS-CoV-2-associated. Depth was defined as the fraction of total T cells that were SARS-CoV-2-associated. Using the MIRA data, each spike-specific TCR was assigned both to the spike region to which the TCR was reactive and to a CD4 or CD8 class. Log10-transformed breadth and depth values were compared by one-way ANOVA with Sidak's multiple comparisons tests. TCRdb retrieved this table from immuneACCESS and kept in-frame rearrangements only. Not all clones are present; in checked studies, unresolved V genes account for under half, and no reason is known for the remainder. V and J calls and clone size are as listed in that table; D and trimming were resolved from the DNA. This sample gives 95,000 to 150,000 clones in total; over 75% of them show up just once. Together, the top ten hold approximately 10% of the sample.

The sample was peripheral blood, taken on day 0 of AZD1222 vaccination. In this chain, TRBV6-1 is recombined with TRBJ1-2; TRBD1 is a possible D gene, resting on 5 matching bases. The sequence came from an adult in good health. In nucleotides, the sequence is TGTGCCAGCAGTGAAGTTAACAGGCTAAACTATGGCTACACCTTC. It is translated as CASSEVNRLNYGYTF.